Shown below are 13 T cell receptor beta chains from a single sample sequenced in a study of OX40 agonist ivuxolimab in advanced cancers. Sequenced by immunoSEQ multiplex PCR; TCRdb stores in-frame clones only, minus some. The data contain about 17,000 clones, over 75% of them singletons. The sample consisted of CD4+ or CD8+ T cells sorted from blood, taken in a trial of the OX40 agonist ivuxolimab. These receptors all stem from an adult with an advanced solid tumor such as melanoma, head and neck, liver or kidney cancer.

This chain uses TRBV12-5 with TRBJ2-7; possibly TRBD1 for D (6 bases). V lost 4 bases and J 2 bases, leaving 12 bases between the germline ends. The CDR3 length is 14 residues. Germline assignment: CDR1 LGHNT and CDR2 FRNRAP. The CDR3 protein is CASGYTPGAYEQYF. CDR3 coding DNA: TGTGCTAGTGGTTACACTCCAGGGGCCTACGAGCAGTACTTC.

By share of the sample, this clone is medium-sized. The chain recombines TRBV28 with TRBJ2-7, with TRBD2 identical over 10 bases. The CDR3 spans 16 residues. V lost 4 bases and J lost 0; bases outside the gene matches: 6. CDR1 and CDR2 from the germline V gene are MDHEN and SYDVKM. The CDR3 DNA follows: TGTGCCAGCAGTTCTATTGGGACTAGCGCCTCCTACGAGCAGTACTTC. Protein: CASSSIGTSASYEQYF.

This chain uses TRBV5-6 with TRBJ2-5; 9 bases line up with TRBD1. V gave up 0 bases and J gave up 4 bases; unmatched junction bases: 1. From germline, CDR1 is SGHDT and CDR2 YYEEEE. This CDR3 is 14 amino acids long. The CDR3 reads CASSLGQGGETQYF. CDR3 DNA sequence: TGTGCCAGCAGCTTGGGACAGGGGGGAGAGACCCAGTACTTC.

The CDR3 sequence is CASSATDGYEQYF. The CDR3 coding sequence is TGTGCCAGCAGCGCCACGGACGGCTACGAGCAGTACTTC. V and J are TRBV9 and TRBJ2-5; D is unclear. The J call may not be correct, given that the DNA end is closer to TRBJ2-7. The length of the CDR3 is 13 residues. From germline, CDR1 is SGDLS and CDR2 YYNGEE.

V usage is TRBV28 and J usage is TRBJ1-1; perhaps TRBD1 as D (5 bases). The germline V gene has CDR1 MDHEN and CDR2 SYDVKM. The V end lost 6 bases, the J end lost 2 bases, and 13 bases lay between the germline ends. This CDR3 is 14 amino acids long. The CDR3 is CASRWDQLNTEAFF. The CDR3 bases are TGTGCCAGCAGATGGGACCAACTCAACACTGAAGCTTTCTTT.

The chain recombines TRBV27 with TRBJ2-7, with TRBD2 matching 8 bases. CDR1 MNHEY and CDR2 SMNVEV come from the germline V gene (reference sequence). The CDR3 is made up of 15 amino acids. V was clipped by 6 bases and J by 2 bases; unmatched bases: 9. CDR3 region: CASRGSGVRTYEQYF. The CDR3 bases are TGTGCCAGCAGGGGTAGCGGGGTTAGAACCTACGAGCAGTACTTC.

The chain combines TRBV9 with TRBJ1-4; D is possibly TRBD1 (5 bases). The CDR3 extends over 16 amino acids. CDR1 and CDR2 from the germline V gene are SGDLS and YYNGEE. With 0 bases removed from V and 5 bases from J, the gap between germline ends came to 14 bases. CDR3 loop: CASSVADQGLNEKLFF. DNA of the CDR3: TGTGCCAGCAGCGTAGCTGATCAGGGTCTCAATGAAAAACTGTTTTTT.

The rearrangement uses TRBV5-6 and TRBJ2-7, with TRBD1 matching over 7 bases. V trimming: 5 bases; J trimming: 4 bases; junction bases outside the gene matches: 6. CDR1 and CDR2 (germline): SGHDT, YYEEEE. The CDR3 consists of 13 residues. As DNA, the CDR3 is TGTGCCAGCAGTGGCAGGGGGTTGTACGAGCAGTACTTC. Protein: CASSGRGLYEQYF.

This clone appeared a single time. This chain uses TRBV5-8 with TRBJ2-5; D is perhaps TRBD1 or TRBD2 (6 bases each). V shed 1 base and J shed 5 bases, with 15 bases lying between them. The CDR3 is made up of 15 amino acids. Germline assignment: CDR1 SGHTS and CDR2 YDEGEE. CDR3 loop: CASSLRGRGYETQYF. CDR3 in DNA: TGTGCCAGCAGCTTGCGGGGGCGCGGCTATGAGACCCAGTACTTC. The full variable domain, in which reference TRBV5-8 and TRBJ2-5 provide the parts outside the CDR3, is EAGVTQSPTHLIKTRGQQATLRCSPISGHTSVYWYQQALGLGLQFLLWYDEGEERNRGNFPPRFSGRQFPNYSSELNVNALELEDSALYLCASSLRGRGYETQYFGPGTRLLVL.

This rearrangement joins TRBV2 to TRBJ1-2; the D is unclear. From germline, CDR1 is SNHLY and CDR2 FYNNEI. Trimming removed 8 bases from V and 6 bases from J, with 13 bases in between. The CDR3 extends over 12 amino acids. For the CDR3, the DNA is TGTGCCAGCCTCCCCCTCGGAGATGGCTACACCTTC. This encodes CASLPLGDGYTF.

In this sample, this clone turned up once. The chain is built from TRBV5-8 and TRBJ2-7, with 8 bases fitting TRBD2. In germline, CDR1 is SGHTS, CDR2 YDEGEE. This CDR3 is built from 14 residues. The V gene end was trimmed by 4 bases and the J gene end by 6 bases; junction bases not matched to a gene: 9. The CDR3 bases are TGTGCCAGCAGCCCGGCGGGGGGAGTGGGCGAGCAGTACTTC. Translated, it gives CASSPAGGVGEQYF.

Here the CDR3 DNA reads TGTGCCAGCAGAACCTATTCCGGCACAGATACGCAGTATTTT. It codes for CASRTYSGTDTQYF. The rearrangement joins TRBV11-3 to TRBJ2-3; D not resolved. V lost 6 bases and J lost 1, with 11 bases in between. Per germline, CDR1 SGHNT and CDR2 YENEEA. CDR3 length: 14 residues.

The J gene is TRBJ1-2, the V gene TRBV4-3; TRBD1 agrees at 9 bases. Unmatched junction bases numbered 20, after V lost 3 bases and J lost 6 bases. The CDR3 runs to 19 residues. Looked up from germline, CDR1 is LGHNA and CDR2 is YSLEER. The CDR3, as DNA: TGCGCCAGCAGCCAGGAAAGGTCAGGGCGGGACAGGGAACCTGATGGCTACACCTTC. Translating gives CASSQERSGRDREPDGYTF.